The 13 T cell receptor beta chains below all came from one sample that was sequenced in a study of identical twins. TCRdb called the 5' RACE reads again in MiXCR, with one record for every CDR3 protein. The sample contains approximately 470,000 distinct CDR3 sequences, 11% to 15% of which appear only once. This sample was also put to use in a study of yellow fever vaccine responses in identical twins.

Specimen: CD4+ T cells sorted from blood. The source is a young woman in good health.

V and J are TRBV12-3 or TRBV12-4 and TRBJ2-3, with 9 bases that match TRBD2. The CDR3 extends over 16 amino acids. After removal of 7 bases from V and 10 bases from J, the junction contained 18 bases not matched to a gene. The CDR3, as DNA: TGTGCCAGCACCACCATAAGGGCGGGGGGGGCCGAGCCGCAGTATTTT. Its translation: CASTTIRAGGAEPQYF.

This clonotype turned up a few times. V usage is TRBV15 and J usage is TRBJ2-1; D uncertain. This CDR3 is built from 12 residues. Germline V gives CDR1 LNHNV, CDR2 YYDKDF (reference sequence). Deletions cut 0 bases from V and 4 bases from J, with 1 base between. This CDR3 is CATSREYNEQFF. The CDR3 DNA reads as TGTGCCACCAGCAGAGAGTACAATGAGCAGTTCTTC.

This chain links TRBV6-1 with TRBJ2-2; D is perhaps TRBD2 (5 bases). The V gene's germline CDR1 is MNHNS and CDR2 SASEGT. The CDR3 covers 14 residues. The germline V and J ends were trimmed by 6 bases and 0 bases, with 8 bases remaining between them. CDR3 DNA sequence: TGTGCCAGCAGGTGGGAGACGAACACCGGGGAGCTGTTTTTT. It translates to CASRWETNTGELFF.

This clonotype was recorded many times. V usage is TRBV7-2 and J usage is TRBJ1-1; D remains unclear. V dropped 3 bases and J dropped 0 bases, with 8 bases sitting between them. Germline CDR1 reads SGHTA; CDR2 reads FQGNSA. The CDR3 has 14 residues. The CDR3 nucleotides read TGTGCCAGCAGCTTCCTCGGGGTGAACACTGAAGCTTTCTTT. Its translation: CASSFLGVNTEAFF.

This chain uses TRBV7-8 with TRBJ2-1, with TRBD1 identical over 8 bases. The length of the CDR3 is 15 residues. Germline CDR1 reads SGHVS; CDR2 reads FQNEAQ. The ends lost 7 bases at V and 2 bases at J; junction bases unmatched: 7. The CDR3 coding sequence is TGTGCCAGCACCTTGGGGACAGGCACCTACAATGAGCAGTTCTTC. Its translation is CASTLGTGTYNEQFF.

This clonotype was seen a few times. CDR3 protein: CASSPTRTEGRNEQYF. The CDR3 nucleotides are TGCGCCAGCAGCCCGACCCGGACAGAAGGAAGGAACGAGCAGTACTTC. The rearrangement links TRBV5-1 to TRBJ2-7; TRBD1 is a possible D gene (6 bases). The CDR3 has 16 residues. The ends were cut back, 4 bases at V and 5 bases at J, with 22 bases in the middle. Germline-derived CDR1 and CDR2 are SGHRS and YFSETQ.

This chain joins TRBV5-1 and TRBJ2-3; D might be TRBD1 or TRBD2, each matching 5 bases. The V gene lost 3 bases and the J gene lost 0 bases, with 14 bases spanning the gap. The CDR3 is made up of 16 amino acids. Germline values: CDR1 SGHRS, CDR2 YFSETQ. CDR3 amino acids: CASSSNRDRSTDTQYF. The DNA of the CDR3 is TGCGCCAGCAGCTCAAACCGGGACCGGAGCACAGATACGCAGTATTTT. Complete variable domain (other parts from reference TRBV5-1 and TRBJ2-3): KAGVTQTPRYLIKTRGQQVTLSCSPISGHRSVSWYQQTPGQGLQFLFEYFSETQRNKGNFPGRFSGRQFSNSRSEMNVSTLELGDSALYLCASSSNRDRSTDTQYFGPGTRLTVL.

This clonotype has only a few counts. The genes are TRBV6-5 and TRBJ2-1; 8 nucleotides agree with TRBD2. Germline V CDR1 and CDR2: MNHEY, SVGAGI. CDR3 length: 15 amino acids. The trim removed 2 bases at V and 8 bases at J, leaving 8 bases unmatched. The DNA for the CDR3 is TGTGCCAGCAGTTACCGTGGACTAGCTAGGGATGAGCAGTTCTTC. As protein: CASSYRGLARDEQFF.

This clonotype was found a few times. The chain combines TRBV7-2 with TRBJ2-7; 8 nucleotides agree with TRBD2. The CDR3 length is 17 residues. Per the germline V gene, CDR1 is SGHTA and CDR2 is FQGNSA. With V trimmed by 3 bases and J by 0 bases, 10 bases remained unmatched. The CDR3: CASSLPTLAASSYEQYF. The CDR3 DNA reads TGTGCCAGCAGCTTGCCTACACTAGCGGCGAGCTCCTACGAGCAGTACTTC.

The chain combines TRBV7-8 with TRBJ2-2; no clear D gene. V dropped 1 base and J dropped 4 bases, with 7 bases sitting between them. This CDR3 comprises 14 residues. CDR1 and CDR2 (germline): SGHVS, FQNEAQ. The CDR3, as DNA: TGTGCCAGCAGCTTAGATATGGCCACCGGGGAGCTGTTTTTT. Translated: CASSLDMATGELFF.

This clonotype occurred a few times. The chain carries TRBV5-5 and TRBJ2-1, with 9 bases fitting TRBD2. Looked up from germline, CDR1 is SGHKS and CDR2 is YYEKEE (reference sequence). The CDR3 sequence is 16 residues long. Germline trimming cut 4 bases from V and 0 bases from J; bases unmatched to any gene: 5. CDR3 DNA sequence: TGTGCCAGCAGCGTTGGACTAGCGTCCTCCTACAATGAGCAGTTCTTC. Protein: CASSVGLASSYNEQFF.

In its sample, this clonotype was seen many times. The rearrangement joins TRBV5-1 to TRBJ2-1; 9 bases line up with TRBD1. The CDR3 runs to 15 residues. CDR1 is SGHRS and CDR2 is YFSETQ in the germline V gene. With V trimmed by 2 bases and J by 4 bases, 4 bases remained unmatched. CDR3 DNA: TGCGCCAGCAGCTTAGGACAGGGGCTATACAATGAGCAGTTCTTC. Translated, it gives CASSLGQGLYNEQFF.

J is TRBJ2-7 and V is TRBV29-1; 8 positions agree with TRBD1. Germline V gene data show CDR1 as SQVTM and CDR2 as ANQGSEA. The CDR3 is 13 residues long. The J segment lost 3 bases and the V segment lost 8 bases, leaving 9 bases of the junction unmatched. Here the CDR3 reads CSITQGAHYEQYF. For the CDR3, the DNA is TGCAGCATAACCCAGGGGGCCCACTACGAGCAGTACTTC.